This TCR beta chain was retrieved from a study of tissue T cells after allogeneic stem cell transplantation. The time point here: mouse harvest day 7 after allogeneic transplant. Mouse grafts combined 10^7 T-cell-depleted bone marrow cells with 10^6 splenic CD5+ T cells. Only in-frame clones appear in the TCRdb table, and some are missing; sequencing was by immunoSEQ multiplex PCR. Among around 7,500 clones, about 47% were seen once, and the ten largest hold 9.5% to 15%. Broader study findings: Some tissue clones might be persisting host cells; their alloreactivity or antigen specificity was not determined.

This clone was detected once. As yet, its antigen is unknown. The gene names given are mouse names. This TCR was sampled from a female BALB/c mouse given C57BL/6 T cells with graft-versus-host disease after an allogeneic hematopoietic cell transplant. Sequenced sample: lymph node tissue.

The CDR3 DNA, read in part, is TGTGCCAGCAGGGACAATCAAAACACCTTGTAC. This encodes CASRDNQNTLY. In full, the CDR3 reads CASRDNQNTLYF. The chain recombines TRBV15 with TRBJ2-4; D is possibly TRBD1 (5 bases). The read gets to within 1 residue of the CDR3 end, and the germline J gene fills in the rest. This CDR3 is built from 12 residues. Between the trimmed V and J ends, which lost 6 bases and 2 bases, there was a span of 6 bases. The germline gives CDR1 SGHND, CDR2 FRSKSL.